The clone carrying this T cell receptor beta chain was observed a handful of times. Its antigen remains unknown. This CDR3 is also generated by other DNA sequences in the sample. Only in-frame clones appear in the TCRdb table, and some are missing; sequencing was by immunoSEQ multiplex PCR. The repertoire consists of some 13,000 clones, with 80% to 90% occurring once and the leading ten covering over 20%. This entry belongs to a study of graft-versus-host responses after intestinal transplantation. Overall study: Among the recipients, all got anti-thymocyte globulin induction and then tacrolimus and steroids for around 3 years. Study-wide results and limits: Early HvG declines after transplant were associated with peak circulating GvH clone levels. The presence of high graft-versus-host to host-versus-graft clonal ratios in allografts characterized patients with graft-donor T cell macrochimerism.

V was clipped by 4 bases and J by 3 bases, with 5 bases between them. The V gene's germline CDR1 is SGHRS and CDR2 YFSETQ. The CDR3 has 11 residues. This TCR came from a human patient who received an intestinal transplant, so some T cells may come from the graft donor. The chain combines TRBV5-1 with TRBJ2-7; possible D gene TRBD1, 5 bases. The material sequenced was PBMCs, taken after intestinal transplantation. The CDR3 DNA reads as TGCGCCAGCAGCGGACACTACGAGCAGTACTTC. This codes for CASSGHYEQYF.